The next 12 T cell receptor beta chains were all read from a single sample in a study of cytomegalovirus exposure and HLA in healthy donors. The study ran its PCR with 60 Vbeta and 13 Jbeta primers. TCRdb's copy holds only in-frame clones and misses some; the assay was immunoSEQ multiplex PCR. The sample includes around 140,000 clones, approximately 78% of them seen just once. Sequencing was done on a sample of PBMCs. The receptors were gathered from a woman aged 40 to 50 in good health and CMV-seropositive.

A remark on this clone: An end of the junction differs from the germline gene, which may be a read error. The rearrangement joins TRBV7-9 to TRBJ1-2; D remains unclear. The germline gives CDR1 SEHNR, CDR2 FQNEAQ (reference sequence). The CDR3 is 14 residues long. DNA of the CDR3: TGTTCCAGCAGCTATCCTAACTCAGAGGAGCGCTACACCTTC. It translates to CSSSYPNSEERYTF. The full variable domain, rest sourced from reference TRBV7-9 and TRBJ1-2, is DTGVSQNPRHKITKRGQNVTFRCDPISEHNRLYWYRQTLGQGPEFLTYFQNEAQLEKSRLLSDRFSAERPKGSFSTLEIQRTEQGDSAMYLCSSSYPNSEERYTFGSGTRLTVV.

This clone was found a few times. The junction does not match germline at one end; this may be a read error. J is TRBJ1-4 and V is TRBV2; D unresolved. Germline-derived CDR1 and CDR2 are SNHLY and FYNNEI. There are 12 residues in the CDR3. CDR3 sequence reads: CASSRVNGKLFF. In nucleotides, the CDR3 is TGTGCCAGCAGCCGCGTGAATGGAAAACTGTTTTTT.

This chain uses TRBV19 with TRBJ1-1; a weak D match, TRBD1 (6 bases). From germline, CDR1 is LNHDA and CDR2 SQIVND (reference sequence). CDR3 size: 13 residues. V gave up 6 bases and J gave up 0 bases, with 8 bases separating them. This CDR3 reads CASRRQVNTEAFF. The DNA for the CDR3 is TGTGCCAGTAGAAGACAGGTGAACACTGAAGCTTTCTTT. Looking up the rest from reference TRBV19 and TRBJ1-1 gives the full variable domain: DGGITQSPKYLFRKEGQNVTLSCEQNLNHDAMYWYRQDPGQGLRLIYYSQIVNDFQKGDIAEGYSVSREKKESFPLTVTSAQKNPTAFYLCASRRQVNTEAFFGQGTRLTVV.

This chain uses TRBV7-2 with TRBJ2-3, with 7 bases that match TRBD2. J lost 2 bases, V lost 5 bases, and 7 bases had no gene match. The CDR3 runs 15 residues. Germline CDR1 SGHTA, CDR2 FQGNSA. In DNA, the CDR3 is TGTGCCAGCAGCCTAACCGGGAGGACCACAGATACGCAGTATTTT. Translating gives CASSLTGRTTDTQYF. Filled out from reference TRBV7-2 and TRBJ2-3, the complete variable domain reads GAGVSQSPSNKVTEKGKDVELRCDPISGHTALYWYRQSLGQGLEFLIYFQGNSAPDKSGLPSDRFSAERTGGSVSTLTIQRTQQEDSAVYLCASSLTGRTTDTQYFGPGTRLTVL.

V and J are TRBV6-5 and TRBJ1-3; D is unresolved. CDR1 MNHEY and CDR2 SVGAGI come from the germline V gene. V lost 2 bases and J lost 1, with 9 bases in between. The CDR3 runs 15 residues. DNA of the CDR3: TGTGCCAGCAGTTACGACAAGAATTCTGGAAACACCATATATTTT. Translation gives CASSYDKNSGNTIYF.

The chain combines TRBV27 with TRBJ2-7; 8 bases are a match to TRBD2. The ends lost 6 bases at V and 0 bases at J; junction bases unmatched: 10. The CDR3 consists of 16 residues. CDR1 is MNHEY, CDR2 SMNVEV, per germline (reference sequence). This chain's CDR3 is CASRGPGLARSYEQYF. DNA for the CDR3: TGTGCCAGCAGGGGCCCAGGACTAGCCCGCTCCTACGAGCAGTACTTC.

The chain carries TRBV25-1 and TRBJ1-2; 7 bases align to TRBD1. Germline CDR1 is MGHDK and CDR2 is SYGVNS. The ends lost 3 bases at V and 6 bases at J; junction bases unmatched: 4. The CDR3 has 13 amino acids. The CDR3 DNA follows: TGTGCCAGCAGTGACAGGGGGGCAGATGGCTACACCTTC. Residues: CASSDRGADGYTF.

The genes are TRBV11-2 and TRBJ2-2; 10 positions agree with TRBD1. The CDR3 spans 15 residues. After removal of 5 bases from V and 6 bases from J, the junction contained 6 bases not matched to a gene. CDR1 is SGHAT and CDR2 is FQNNGV in the germline V gene. This chain's CDR3 is CASSRMGTGAGELFF. CDR3 in DNA: TGTGCCAGCAGCCGGATGGGGACAGGGGCCGGGGAGCTGTTTTTT.

V and J are TRBV5-4 and TRBJ1-3; possible D gene TRBD1, 6 bases. CDR1 is SGHNT and CDR2 is YYREEE in the germline V gene (reference sequence). V was clipped by 4 bases and J by 4 bases, with 9 bases between them. The CDR3 contains 13 residues. DNA for the CDR3: TGTGCCAGCAGCGAGGACAGAGGAAACACCATATATTTT. This sequence encodes CASSEDRGNTIYF.

The chain's CDR3 is CSAYWGLPQYF. CDR3 bases: TGCAGTGCTTACTGGGGGCTCCCGCAGTATTTT. This chain joins TRBV20-1 and TRBJ2-3, with a weak D call TRBD1 (6 bases). V lost 5 bases to trimming and J lost 10 bases, with 13 bases between them. The CDR3 has 11 residues. Per germline, CDR1 DFQATT and CDR2 SNEGSKA (reference sequence).

The chain combines TRBV15 with TRBJ2-7; TRBD2 aligns across 9 bases. The V segment lost 5 bases and the J segment 3 bases; nucleotides outside the gene matches: 11. Looked up from germline, CDR1 is LNHNV and CDR2 is YYDKDF (reference sequence). The CDR3 spans 16 residues. CDR3 sequence: CATSDRLAAKFYEQYF. In nucleotides, the CDR3 is TGTGCCACCAGCGACCGACTAGCGGCTAAATTCTACGAGCAGTACTTC.

This chain joins TRBV29-1 and TRBJ2-5; 7 bases agree with TRBD1. V lost 1 base and J lost 7; bases outside the gene matches: 6. The CDR3 runs 13 residues. Germline V gene lookup returns CDR1 SQVTM and CDR2 ANQGSEA. The chain's CDR3 is CSVEVQGVGTQYF. The CDR3 DNA reads TGCAGCGTTGAAGTGCAGGGGGTAGGGACCCAGTACTTC. Complete variable domain (other parts from reference TRBV29-1 and TRBJ2-5): SAVISQKPSRDICQRGTSLTIQCQVDSQVTMMFWYRQQPGQSLTLIATANQGSEATYESGFVIDKFPISRPNLTFSTLTVSNMSPEDSSIYLCSVEVQGVGTQYFGPGTRLLVL.